These T cell receptor beta chains were read from a single sample in a study of T cells in Graves' hyperthyroidism and ophthalmopathy. TCRdb re-called the multiplex PCR reads through MiXCR, storing one row per CDR3 protein. The sample lists more than 450,000 distinct CDR3 sequences; about 14% were seen once. Sequencing was carried out using blood. All receptors derive from a woman aged 40-49 years with Graves' hyperthyroidism. Both conserved end residues are part of each CDR3. The order of the fields is J gene, V gene, D gene, clone size, CDR3 protein, CDR3 DNA. The D gene is left open where the match is weak. Clone size is not always given. Where it is, it says once, few, many or a class for expanded clones.

>TRBJ2-7|TRBV28|NA|many
CASGDATRNEQYF
TGTGCCAGCGGTGACGCGACTCGTAATGAGCAGTACTTC
>TRBJ2-1|TRBV7-3|TRBD1|NA
CASSQGQNNEQFF
TGTGCCAGCAGCCAGGGACAGAACAATGAGCAGTTCTTC
>TRBJ1-1|TRBV12-3/TRBV12-4|NA|many
CASSFGGPRGGTEAFF
TGTGCCAGCAGTTTCGGGGGGCCAAGGGGCGGCACTGAAGCTTTCTTT
>TRBJ1-4|TRBV28|NA|many
CASSLRLEKLFF
TGTGCCAGCAGTCTTCGACTTGAAAAACTGTTTTTT
>TRBJ2-1|TRBV7-2|TRBD2|many
CASSLTTSGSLYNEQFF
TGTGCCAGCAGCTTAACGACTAGCGGGAGCCTATACAATGAGCAGTTCTTC
>TRBJ2-1|TRBV11-1|NA|many
CASSQEGGGSSYNEQFF
TGTGCCAGCAGTCAGGAGGGAGGGGGAAGCTCCTACAATGAGCAGTTCTTC
>TRBJ1-1|TRBV28|NA|many
CASSTGNMNTEAFF
TGTGCCAGCAGTACAGGGAACATGAACACTGAAGCTTTCTTT
>TRBJ1-3|TRBV28|NA|many
CASSWGGEWDGSGNTIYF
TGTGCCAGCAGTTGGGGGGGCGAGTGGGACGGCTCTGGAAACACCATATATTTT
>TRBJ2-7|TRBV28|NA|many
CASSLSPGYEQYF
TGTGCCAGCAGTTTATCCCCCGGTTACGAGCAGTACTTC
>TRBJ2-3|TRBV10-3|TRBD2|few
CAIRSTGLAGSTDTQYF
TGTGCCATCAGGAGCACGGGACTAGCGGGAAGCACAGATACGCAGTATTTT
>TRBJ1-1|TRBV5-1|NA|few
CASSMTVGGTEAFF
TGCGCCAGCAGCATGACGGTCGGCGGCACTGAAGCTTTCTTT
>TRBJ1-5|TRBV6-1|NA|few
CASSEGRPPQHF
TGTGCCAGCAGTGAAGGCCGGCCGCCCCAGCATTTT
>TRBJ2-3|TRBV30|NA|many
CAWSRQGRATDTQYF
TGTGCCTGGAGTCGGCAGGGGCGCGCCACAGATACGCAGTATTTT
>TRBJ2-2|TRBV18|NA|many
CASENTGELFF
TGTGCCAGCGAGAACACCGGGGAGCTGTTTTTT
>TRBJ1-2|TRBV28|TRBD1|many
CASEGAPNYGYTF
TGTGCGAGCGAGGGGGCGCCGAACTATGGCTACACCTTC
>TRBJ2-2|TRBV28|NA|NA
CASSSGPTTGELFF
TGTGCCAGCAGCTCGGGACCGACTACCGGGGAGCTGTTTTTT
>TRBJ2-3|TRBV28|TRBD1|many
CASTATGGDTQYF
TGTGCCAGCACCGCGACAGGGGGAGATACGCAGTATTTT
>TRBJ2-3|TRBV28|NA|few
CASSFGRYADTQYF
TGTGCCAGCAGTTTTGGGCGGTACGCAGATACGCAGTATTTT
>TRBJ1-4|TRBV28|NA|NA
CATHAREEKLFF
TGTGCCACCCATGCCCGGGAAGAAAAACTGTTTTTT
>TRBJ2-3|TRBV2|NA|many
CASRVQADTQYF
TGTGCCAGCAGGGTACAGGCAGATACGCAGTATTTT
>TRBJ2-7|TRBV12-3/TRBV12-4|TRBD2|many
CASSPHHYLSGRGYEQYF
TGTGCCAGCAGCCCACACCATTACCTTAGCGGGAGGGGTTACGAGCAGTACTTC
>TRBJ1-6|TRBV10-3|TRBD1|NA
CAISEGGRINSPLHF
TGTGCCATCAGTGAAGGGGGCAGGATTAATTCACCCCTCCACTTT
>TRBJ2-7|TRBV3-1|NA|many
CASSPGGGRREQYF
TGTGCCAGCAGCCCCGGTGGGGGGAGGCGCGAGCAGTACTTC
>TRBJ2-7|TRBV15|NA|many
CATSRDFGEQYF
TGTGCCACCAGCAGAGATTTCGGCGAGCAGTACTTC
>TRBJ2-2|TRBV2|TRBD1|many
CASSEDRGIPGELFF
TGTGCCAGCAGTGAAGACAGGGGGATTCCCGGGGAGCTGTTTTTT